This entry lists 26 T cell receptor beta chains sequenced from one sample in a study of T cell repertoires in cytomegalovirus infection. TCRdb used MiXCR to reprocess the reads, holding one entry per CDR3 protein. The sample holds around 360,000 distinct CDR3 sequences; roughly a third are singletons and the top ten take about 13%. These receptors have no known antigen. Sequenced material: cultured PBMCs, taken from culture after CMV antigen stimulation. The receptors stem from a human donor in good health (CMV status not recorded). Some clones in this sample may be carry-over from other donors' samples.

This clonotype has just a few counts. This chain joins TRBV5-4 and TRBJ2-7, with a tentative D call TRBD1 (5 bases). Germline assignment: CDR1 SGHNT and CDR2 YYREEE (reference sequence). The length of the CDR3 is 14 residues. V lost 5 bases to trimming and J lost 0 bases, with 12 bases between them. CDR3 sequence: CASSAGLSSYEQYV. The CDR3 bases are TGTGCCAGCAGTGCAGGGCTTAGCTCCTACGAGCAGTACGTC.

This clonotype was counted at least ten times. The V and J genes are TRBV24-1 and TRBJ2-1; 14 nucleotides line up with TRBD2. Germline lookup yields CDR1 KGHDR and CDR2 SFDVKD. The CDR3 has 16 residues. V gave up 1 base and J gave up 10 bases; unmatched junction bases: 5. CDR3 protein: CATSDLSTSGRAEQFF. The CDR3 nucleotides are TGTGCCACCAGTGATTTATCGACTAGCGGGAGGGCCGAGCAGTTCTTC.

This clonotype was detected once. V gene TRBV7-3 combines with J gene TRBJ2-2; TRBD1 matches 10 bases. This CDR3 is 17 amino acids long. Germline V gene lookup returns CDR1 SGHTA and CDR2 FQGTGA. V gave up 5 bases and J gave up 4 bases; unmatched junction bases: 10. CDR3 in DNA: TGTGCCAGCAGCCCAGCACCGGGACAGGGGATCACCGGGGAGCTGTTTTTT. This translates into CASSPAPGQGITGELFF.

This clonotype was seen a handful of times. One end of the junction does not line up with germline, which may come from a read error. The chain employs TRBV11-2 and TRBJ2-7; D might be TRBD1 or TRBD2, each matching 5 bases. There are 15 residues in the CDR3. Per the germline V gene, CDR1 is SGHAT and CDR2 is FQNNGV. The CDR3 sequence is CASSPIPGPLLSGEF. In DNA, the CDR3 is TGTGCCAGCAGCCCAATCCCGGGACCCCTTCTGTCGGGTGAGTTC.

The chain has TRBV27 and TRBJ1-4; D is ambiguous. Germline V gene sequence: CDR1 MNHEY, CDR2 SMNVEV (reference sequence). This CDR3 spans 11 amino acids. The V end lost 4 bases, the J end lost 10 bases, and 7 bases lay between the germline ends. The CDR3 loop reads CASSSFGKLFF. The CDR3 DNA follows: TGTGCCAGCAGTTCGTTCGGAAAACTGTTTTTT. Full variable domain (rest looked up from reference TRBV27 and TRBJ1-4): EAQVTQNPRYLITVTGKKLTVTCSQNMNHEYMSWYRQDPGLGLRQIYYSMNVEVTDKGDVPEGYKVSRKEKRNFPLILESPSPNQTSLYFCASSSFGKLFFGSGTQLSVL.

The rearrangement uses TRBV4-3 and TRBJ2-1, with TRBD2 identical over 8 bases. V shed 3 bases and J 7 bases; nucleotides not matched to a gene: 5. Germline lookup yields CDR1 LGHNA and CDR2 YSLEER. The CDR3 is 14 residues long. This CDR3 reads CASSHPLAANEQFF. The CDR3 bases are TGCGCCAGCAGCCATCCACTAGCGGCAAATGAGCAGTTCTTC.

This clonotype was counted between two and nine times. The V call is TRBV29-1, the J call TRBJ1-1; the D gene is possibly TRBD1 (6 bases). The V gene's germline CDR1 is SQVTM and CDR2 ANQGSEA. The CDR3 consists of 13 residues. Between the trimmed V and J ends, which lost 3 bases and 8 bases, there was a span of 16 bases. The CDR3 DNA sequence: TGCAGCGTTGAGCGGACTCAGGGGACCGAAGCTTTCTTT. Protein sequence: CSVERTQGTEAFF. The variable domain in full, completed from reference TRBV29-1 and TRBJ1-1, reads SAVISQKPSRDICQRGTSLTIQCQVDSQVTMMFWYRQQPGQSLTLIATANQGSEATYESGFVIDKFPISRPNLTFSTLTVSNMSPEDSSIYLCSVERTQGTEAFFGQGTRLTVV.

The J gene is TRBJ2-7, the V gene TRBV12-3 or TRBV12-4, with 7 bases fitting TRBD1. This CDR3 contains 14 residues. With 6 bases clipped from V and 0 bases from J, the junction kept 5 bases outside the gene matches. The CDR3 region is CASRMGQTSYEQYV. The CDR3 DNA reads as TGTGCCAGCAGGATGGGACAGACCTCCTACGAGCAGTACGTC.

This clonotype was seen only a few times. This chain connects TRBV6-1 to TRBJ2-2; D is possibly TRBD1 (5 bases). This CDR3 spans 15 amino acids. V gave up 6 bases and J gave up 3 bases, with 14 bases separating them. CDR1 is MNHNS and CDR2 is SASEGT in the germline V gene. The CDR3 loop reads CASSWVQGYTGELFF. The CDR3 DNA follows: TGTGCCAGCAGCTGGGTCCAGGGCTACACCGGGGAGCTGTTTTTT.

The chain employs TRBV11-2 and TRBJ2-7; possibly TRBD1 or TRBD2 for D (5 bases each). CDR1 SGHAT and CDR2 FQNNGV come from the germline V gene. CDR3 size: 12 residues. V shed 5 bases and J shed 7 bases, with 12 bases lying between them. The CDR3 is CASSVGEWEQYF. CDR3 in DNA: TGTGCCAGCAGCGTGGGGGAGTGGGAGCAGTACTTC.

Of note for this clonotype: Because it lacks the conserved phenylalanine or tryptophan at the end, this CDR3 is likely a read error. The CDR3 region has the DNA TGCGCCAGCAGCCGCGTCGCCAAGGACATAAGCTCTGGAAACACCATATATGTT. Translating gives CASSRVAKDISSGNTIYV. The chain links TRBV4-1 to TRBJ1-3; possibly TRBD1 for D (5 bases). The germline V and J ends were trimmed by 4 bases and 0 bases, with 19 bases remaining between them. Germline V gene data show CDR1 as MGHRA and CDR2 as YSYEKL. This CDR3 is built from 18 residues.

This clonotype was observed a handful of times. The genes are TRBV7-8 and TRBJ2-7; D is unclear. The CDR3 is 15 amino acids. Germline assignment: CDR1 SGHVS and CDR2 FQNEAQ. The germline V and J ends were trimmed by 4 bases and 0 bases, with 13 bases remaining between them. CDR3 sequence (DNA): TGTGCCAGCAGCTCCCCCGGACGCGGCTCCTACGAGCAGTACTTC. This sequence encodes CASSSPGRGSYEQYF.

The V gene is TRBV7-2, the J gene TRBJ2-5; D is ambiguous. Germline V lookup: CDR1 SGHTA, CDR2 FQGNSA. With 4 bases removed from V and 2 bases from J, the gap between germline ends came to 8 bases. The CDR3 contains 13 residues. DNA for the CDR3: TGTGCCAGCAGCTCCGACTGGCAAGAGACCCAGTACTTC. This gives the protein CASSSDWQETQYF.

Here the CDR3 DNA reads TGTGCCAGCAGTCCCTGGCCAGGCTCGGAGCAAGAGACCCAGTACTTC. This codes for CASSPWPGSEQETQYF. This chain links TRBV6-2 or TRBV6-3 with TRBJ2-5, with D unresolved. There are 16 residues in the CDR3. V lost 5 bases and J 2 bases, leaving 18 bases between the germline ends. Germline V lookup: CDR1 MNHEY, CDR2 SVGEGT.

The table lists this clonotype with many counts. V usage is TRBV7-2 and J usage is TRBJ1-5; possibly TRBD1 for D (6 bases). Germline V lookup: CDR1 SGHTA, CDR2 FQGNSA. CDR3 length: 15 residues. The V end lost 5 bases, the J end lost 4 bases, and 15 bases lay between the germline ends. DNA of the CDR3: TGTGCCAGCAGCCCCCGGCAGGGGTGGAATCAGCCCCAGCATTTT. Its protein is CASSPRQGWNQPQHF.

The genes are TRBV19 and TRBJ2-1; D possibly corresponds to TRBD1 (6 bases). Germline V gene data show CDR1 as LNHDA and CDR2 as SQIVND (reference sequence). This CDR3 contains 15 residues. The V end was cut by 7 bases, the J end by 0 bases, with 13 bases between. CDR3 protein: CASTGTHHSYNEQFF. The CDR3 DNA reads TGTGCCAGTACGGGGACACACCACTCCTACAATGAGCAGTTCTTC.

The J gene is TRBJ2-3, the V gene TRBV7-3; D unclear. The CDR3 is 16 amino acids. Trimming removed 1 base from V and 0 bases from J, with 11 bases in between. Germline-derived CDR1 and CDR2 are SGHTA and FQGTGA. CDR3 DNA: TGTGCCAGCAGCTTAATGGGCCGAACCAGCACAGATACGCAGTATTTT. This translates into CASSLMGRTSTDTQYF.

CDR3 sequence reads: CASSPGGETGYTF. CDR3 DNA: TGTGCCAGCAGCCCCGGAGGGGAAACTGGCTACACCTTC. The chain joins TRBV12-3 or TRBV12-4 to TRBJ1-2; perhaps TRBD1 as D (5 bases). This CDR3 is 13 amino acids long. Trimming left V 6 bases short and J 7 bases short, with 15 bases between.

This chain joins TRBV7-3 and TRBJ2-1, with 11 nucleotides matching TRBD2. The CDR3 has 16 residues. V lost 5 bases to trimming and J lost 7 bases; unmatched junction nucleotides: 10. From germline, CDR1 is SGHTA and CDR2 FQGTGA. The CDR3 here is CASSPLTSGRGNEQFF. DNA of the CDR3: TGTGCCAGCAGCCCCCTCACTAGCGGGAGAGGGAATGAGCAGTTCTTC.

This clonotype has only a few counts. The chain links TRBV27 to TRBJ2-1; maybe TRBD2 (5 bases). The CDR3 is made up of 15 amino acids. V dropped 3 bases and J dropped 3 bases, with 12 bases sitting between them. The germline CDR1 and CDR2 sequences are MNHEY and SMNVEV (reference sequence). The CDR3 bases are TGTGCCAGCAGTTTCCAGCGGTCCCTCTACAATGAGCAGTTCTTC. Protein: CASSFQRSLYNEQFF.

The V and J genes are TRBV6-6 and TRBJ2-7; 15 positions agree with TRBD2. Germline values: CDR1 MNHNY, CDR2 SVGAGI (reference sequence). J gave up 1 base and V 6 bases, and 7 bases lay outside the gene matches. The CDR3 is 17 amino acids. This CDR3 reads CASSPGLAGGLSYEQYF. Here the CDR3 DNA reads TGTGCCAGCAGCCCGGGACTAGCGGGAGGTCTGTCCTACGAGCAGTACTTC.

The genes are TRBV6-5 and TRBJ2-5; D might be TRBD2 (6 bases). V was cut by 2 bases and J by 2 bases, with 15 bases left in between. There are 16 residues in the CDR3. CDR1 and CDR2 (germline): MNHEY, SVGAGI. CDR3 sequence: CASSYIFGGLQETQYF. The CDR3 DNA reads as TGTGCCAGCAGTTACATCTTTGGCGGACTACAAGAGACCCAGTACTTC.

The CDR3: CASSYQGPPNEQFF. CDR3 nucleotide sequence: TGTGCCAGCAGTTACCAGGGCCCCCCCAATGAGCAGTTCTTC. The V gene is TRBV6-2 or TRBV6-3, the J gene TRBJ2-1, with D possibly matching TRBD1 (5 bases). In germline, CDR1 is MNHEY, CDR2 SVGEGT. The CDR3 sequence is 14 residues long. Trimming took 2 bases from V and 6 from J, leaving 11 bases between them.

This clonotype was detected only a few times. V is TRBV12-3 or TRBV12-4 and J is TRBJ1-5, with D perhaps matching TRBD1 (5 bases). The CDR3 has 18 residues. V was cut by 2 bases and J by 2 bases, with 19 bases left in between. CDR3 coding DNA: TGTGCCAGCAGTTTAAACGCTTTCCAGTTAGGGGGCAATCAGCCCCAGCATTTT. Translating it yields CASSLNAFQLGGNQPQHF.

For the CDR3, the DNA is TGTGCCACCAGCAGAGATTACCTAAACTATGGCTACACCTTC. It encodes CATSRDYLNYGYTF. V gene TRBV15 combines with J gene TRBJ1-2; D uncertain. Germline values: CDR1 LNHNV, CDR2 YYDKDF (reference sequence). The CDR3 loop spans 14 amino acids. V lost 0 bases to trimming and J lost 2 bases, with 7 bases between them.

This clonotype was seen at least ten times. V is TRBV9 and J is TRBJ2-1, with 11 bases identical to TRBD2. Germline lookup yields CDR1 SGDLS and CDR2 YYNGEE. The CDR3 sequence is 16 residues long. The V gene end was trimmed by 0 bases and the J gene end by 6 bases; junction bases not matched to a gene: 5. The CDR3 spells CASSVGGTSGPNEQFF. The CDR3 bases are TGTGCCAGCAGCGTAGGAGGGACTAGCGGACCCAATGAGCAGTTCTTC.